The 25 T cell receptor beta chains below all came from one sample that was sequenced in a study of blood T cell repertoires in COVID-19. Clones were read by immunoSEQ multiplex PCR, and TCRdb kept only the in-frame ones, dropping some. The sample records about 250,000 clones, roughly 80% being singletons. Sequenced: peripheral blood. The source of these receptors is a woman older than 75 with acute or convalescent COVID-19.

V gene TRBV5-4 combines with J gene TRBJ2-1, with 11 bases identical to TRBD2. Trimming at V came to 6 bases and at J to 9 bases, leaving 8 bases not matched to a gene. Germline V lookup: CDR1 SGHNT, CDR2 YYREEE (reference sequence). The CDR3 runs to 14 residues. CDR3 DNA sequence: TGTGCCAGCACCATGACTAGCGGGACGGGTGAGCAGTTCTTC. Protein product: CASTMTSGTGEQFF. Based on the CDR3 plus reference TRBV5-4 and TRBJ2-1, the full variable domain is ETGVTQSPTHLIKTRGQQVTLRCSSQSGHNTVSWYQQALGQGPQFIFQYYREEENGRGNFPPRFSGLQFPNYSSELNVNALELDDSALYLCASTMTSGTGEQFFGPGTRLTVL.

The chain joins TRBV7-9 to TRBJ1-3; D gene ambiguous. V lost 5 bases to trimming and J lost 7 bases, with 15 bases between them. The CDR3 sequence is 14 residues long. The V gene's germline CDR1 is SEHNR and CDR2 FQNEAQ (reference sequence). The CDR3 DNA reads TGTGCCAGCAGCCCCGGGGAGGGCAGGAACACCATATATTTT. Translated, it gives CASSPGEGRNTIYF.

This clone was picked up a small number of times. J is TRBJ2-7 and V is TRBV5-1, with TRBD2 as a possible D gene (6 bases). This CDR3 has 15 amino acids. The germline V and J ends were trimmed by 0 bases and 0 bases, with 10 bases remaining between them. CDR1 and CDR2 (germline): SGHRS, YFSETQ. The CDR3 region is CASSLAAGSSYEQYF. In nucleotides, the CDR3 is TGCGCCAGCAGCTTGGCGGCGGGGAGCTCCTACGAGCAGTACTTC.

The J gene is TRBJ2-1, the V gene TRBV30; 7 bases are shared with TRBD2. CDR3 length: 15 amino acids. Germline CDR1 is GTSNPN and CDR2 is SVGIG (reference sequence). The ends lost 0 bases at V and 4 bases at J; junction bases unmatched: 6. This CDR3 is CAWSVGRGGYNEQFF. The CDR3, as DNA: TGTGCCTGGAGTGTAGGGAGGGGAGGGTACAATGAGCAGTTCTTC.

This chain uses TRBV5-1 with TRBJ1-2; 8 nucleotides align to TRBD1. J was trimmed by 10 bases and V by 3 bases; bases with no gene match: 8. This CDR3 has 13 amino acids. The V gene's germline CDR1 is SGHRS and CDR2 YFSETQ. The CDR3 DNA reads TGCGCCAGCAGCTCCGGACAGGGAAAAGTCTACACCTTC. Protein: CASSSGQGKVYTF. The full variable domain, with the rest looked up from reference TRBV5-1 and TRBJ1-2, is KAGVTQTPRYLIKTRGQQVTLSCSPISGHRSVSWYQQTPGQGLQFLFEYFSETQRNKGNFPGRFSGRQFSNSRSEMNVSTLELGDSALYLCASSSGQGKVYTFGSGTRLTVV.

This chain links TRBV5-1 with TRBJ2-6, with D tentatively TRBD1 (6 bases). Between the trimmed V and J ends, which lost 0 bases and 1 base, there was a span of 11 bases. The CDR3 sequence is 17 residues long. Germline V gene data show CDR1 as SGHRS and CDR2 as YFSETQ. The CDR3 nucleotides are TGCGCCAGCAGCTTGGCACAGGGAAGATCTGGGGCCAACGTCCTGACTTTC. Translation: CASSLAQGRSGANVLTF.

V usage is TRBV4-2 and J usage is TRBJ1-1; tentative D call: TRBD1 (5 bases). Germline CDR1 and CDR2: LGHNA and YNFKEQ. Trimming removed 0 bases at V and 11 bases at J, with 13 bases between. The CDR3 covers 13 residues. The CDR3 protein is CASSQDKGLRAFF. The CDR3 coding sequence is TGTGCCAGCAGCCAAGATAAGGGGCTGCGGGCTTTCTTT.

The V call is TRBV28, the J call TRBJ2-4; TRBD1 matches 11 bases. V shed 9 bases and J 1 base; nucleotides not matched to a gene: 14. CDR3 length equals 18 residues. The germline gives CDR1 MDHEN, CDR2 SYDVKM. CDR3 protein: CASPPGTGGNYAKNIQYF. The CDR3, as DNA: TGTGCCAGTCCACCCGGGACAGGGGGAAATTATGCCAAAAACATTCAGTACTTC.

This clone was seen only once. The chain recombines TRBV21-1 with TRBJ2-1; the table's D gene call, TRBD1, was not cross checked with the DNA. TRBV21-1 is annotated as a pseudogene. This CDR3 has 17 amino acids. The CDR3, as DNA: TGTGCCAGCAGCAAAAGGGGGAGCCGAAGCTCCTACAATGAGCAGTTCTTC. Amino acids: CASSKRGSRSSYNEQFF.

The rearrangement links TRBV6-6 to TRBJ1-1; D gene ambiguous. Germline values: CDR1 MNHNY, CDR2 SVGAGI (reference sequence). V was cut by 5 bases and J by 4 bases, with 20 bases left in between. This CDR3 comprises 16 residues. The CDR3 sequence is CASSLGEVGRTTEAFF. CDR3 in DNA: TGTGCCAGCAGTCTCGGTGAGGTTGGCCGAACCACTGAAGCTTTCTTT.

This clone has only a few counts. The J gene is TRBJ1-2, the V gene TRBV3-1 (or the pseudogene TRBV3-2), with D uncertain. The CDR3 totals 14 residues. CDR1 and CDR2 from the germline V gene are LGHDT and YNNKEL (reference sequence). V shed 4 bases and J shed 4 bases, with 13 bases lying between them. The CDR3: CASSPTRQPYGYTF. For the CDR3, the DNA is TGTGCCAGCAGCCCCACGAGGCAGCCCTATGGCTACACCTTC.

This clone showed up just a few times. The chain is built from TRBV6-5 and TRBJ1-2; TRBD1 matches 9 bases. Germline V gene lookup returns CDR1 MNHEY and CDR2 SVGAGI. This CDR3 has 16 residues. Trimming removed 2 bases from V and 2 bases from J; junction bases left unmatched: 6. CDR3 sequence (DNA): TGTGCCAGCAGTTACCCGTTGGGACAGGGAAACTATGGCTACACCTTC. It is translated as CASSYPLGQGNYGYTF.

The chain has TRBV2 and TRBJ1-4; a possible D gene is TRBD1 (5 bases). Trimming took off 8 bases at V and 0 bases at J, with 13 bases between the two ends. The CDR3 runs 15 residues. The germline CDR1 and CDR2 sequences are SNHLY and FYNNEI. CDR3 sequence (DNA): TGTGCCAGCGGGGCCTTGGAGCCAACTAATGAAAAACTGTTTTTT. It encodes CASGALEPTNEKLFF.

The CDR3 reads CASSRDRVPYEQYF. The CDR3, as DNA: TGTGCCAGCAGTCGGGACAGGGTTCCATACGAGCAGTACTTC. The chain joins TRBV6-5 to TRBJ2-7; TRBD1 matches at 9 bases. With V trimmed by 5 bases and J by 4 bases, 6 bases remained unmatched. Germline lookup yields CDR1 MNHEY and CDR2 SVGAGI. This CDR3 contains 14 residues.

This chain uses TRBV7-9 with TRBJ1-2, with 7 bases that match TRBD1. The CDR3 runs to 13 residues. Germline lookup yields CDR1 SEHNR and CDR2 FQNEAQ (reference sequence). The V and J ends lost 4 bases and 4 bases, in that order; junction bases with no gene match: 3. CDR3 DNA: TGTGCCAGCAGCTACGGACAGGTCTATGGCTACACCTTC. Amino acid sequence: CASSYGQVYGYTF.

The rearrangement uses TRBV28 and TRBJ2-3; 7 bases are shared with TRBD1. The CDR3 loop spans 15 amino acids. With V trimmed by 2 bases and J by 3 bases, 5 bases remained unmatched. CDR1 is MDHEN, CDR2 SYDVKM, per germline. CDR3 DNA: TGTGCCAGCAGTTTAGCAGGGGACAGTACAGATACGCAGTATTTT. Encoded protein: CASSLAGDSTDTQYF. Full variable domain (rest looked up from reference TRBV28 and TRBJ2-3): DVKVTQSSRYLVKRTGEKVFLECVQDMDHENMFWYRQDPGLGLRLIYFSYDVKMKEKGDIPEGYSVSREKKERFSLILESASTNQTSMYLCASSLAGDSTDTQYFGPGTRLTVL.

The CDR3 loop reads CASSPVGLLRSFGGYEQYF. CDR3 nucleotide sequence: TGTGCCAGCAGCCCCGTCGGGCTACTCAGAAGTTTTGGAGGCTACGAGCAGTACTTC. V usage is TRBV7-9 and J usage is TRBJ2-7, with D perhaps TRBD2 (5 bases). Trimming shortened V by 5 bases and J by 3 bases, and 29 bases separated the two germline ends. Germline loops: CDR1 SEHNR, CDR2 FQNEAQ (reference sequence). This CDR3 spans 19 amino acids.

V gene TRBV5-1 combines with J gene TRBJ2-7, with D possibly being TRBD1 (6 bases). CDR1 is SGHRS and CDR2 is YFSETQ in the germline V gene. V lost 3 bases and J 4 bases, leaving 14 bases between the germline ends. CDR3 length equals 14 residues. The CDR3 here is CASSYSQGGYEQYF. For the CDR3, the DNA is TGCGCCAGCAGCTACTCACAGGGCGGGTACGAGCAGTACTTC.

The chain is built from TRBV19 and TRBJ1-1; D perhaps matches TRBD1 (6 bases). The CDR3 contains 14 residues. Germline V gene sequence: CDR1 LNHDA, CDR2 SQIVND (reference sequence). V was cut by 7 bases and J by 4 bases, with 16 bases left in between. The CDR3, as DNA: TGTGCCAGTATTCGCGACAGGACCTTCACTGAAGCTTTCTTT. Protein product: CASIRDRTFTEAFF.

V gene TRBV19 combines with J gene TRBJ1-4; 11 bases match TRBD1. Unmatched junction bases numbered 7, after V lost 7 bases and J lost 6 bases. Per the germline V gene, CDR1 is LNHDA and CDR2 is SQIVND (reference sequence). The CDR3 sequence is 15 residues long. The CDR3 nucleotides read TGTGCCAGTAAACGGACAGGGGGCGCAGATGAAAAACTGTTTTTT. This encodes CASKRTGGADEKLFF.

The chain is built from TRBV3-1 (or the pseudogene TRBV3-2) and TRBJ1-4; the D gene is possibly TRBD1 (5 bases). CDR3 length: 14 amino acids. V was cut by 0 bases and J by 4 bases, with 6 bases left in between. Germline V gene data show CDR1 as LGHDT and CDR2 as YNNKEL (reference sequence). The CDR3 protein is CASSQDRDNEKLFF. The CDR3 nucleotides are TGTGCCAGCAGCCAAGACAGGGATAATGAAAAACTGTTTTTT.

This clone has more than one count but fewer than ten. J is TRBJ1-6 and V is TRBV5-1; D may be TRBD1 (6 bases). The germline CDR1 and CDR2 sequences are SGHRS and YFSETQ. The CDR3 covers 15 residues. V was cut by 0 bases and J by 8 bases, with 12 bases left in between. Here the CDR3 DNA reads TGCGCCAGCAGCTTGGACAGGGCGGGTGATTCACCCCTCCACTTT. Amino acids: CASSLDRAGDSPLHF.

CDR3 nucleotides: TGTGCCACCAGTGATAATAGCGGGAGGGGGGCGGAGCAGTACTTC. Its protein is CATSDNSGRGAEQYF. The chain couples TRBV24-1 to TRBJ2-7; 11 bases fit TRBD2. Looked up from germline, CDR1 is KGHDR and CDR2 is SFDVKD. This CDR3 has 15 amino acids. The junction had 7 bases not matched to a gene; V was cut back by 3 bases and J by 7 bases.

The CDR3 nucleotides read TGTGCCAGCAGTTGGCAGGGTCGGGCCGGGGAGCTGTTTTTT. Residues: CASSWQGRAGELFF. V usage is TRBV27 and J usage is TRBJ2-2, with D perhaps TRBD1 (5 bases). This CDR3 spans 14 amino acids. V was cut by 4 bases and J by 6 bases, with 12 bases left in between. Germline CDR1 and CDR2: MNHEY and SMNVEV (reference sequence).

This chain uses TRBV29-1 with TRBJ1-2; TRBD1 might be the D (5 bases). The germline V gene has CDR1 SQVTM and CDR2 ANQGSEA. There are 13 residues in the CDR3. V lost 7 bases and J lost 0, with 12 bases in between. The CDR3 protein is CSAGDSTNYGYTF. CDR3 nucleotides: TGCAGCGCGGGGGACTCTACTAACTATGGCTACACCTTC.